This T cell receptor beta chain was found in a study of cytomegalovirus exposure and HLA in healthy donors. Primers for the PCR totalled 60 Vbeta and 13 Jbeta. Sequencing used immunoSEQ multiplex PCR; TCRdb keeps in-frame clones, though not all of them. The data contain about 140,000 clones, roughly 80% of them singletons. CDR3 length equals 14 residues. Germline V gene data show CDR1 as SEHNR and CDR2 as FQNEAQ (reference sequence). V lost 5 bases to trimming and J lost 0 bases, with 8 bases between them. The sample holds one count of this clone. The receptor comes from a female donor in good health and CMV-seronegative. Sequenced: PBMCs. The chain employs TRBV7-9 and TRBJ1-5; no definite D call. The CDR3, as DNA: TGTGCCAGCAGCAAAGACAATAGCAATCAGCCCCAGCATTTT. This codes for CASSKDNSNQPQHF.